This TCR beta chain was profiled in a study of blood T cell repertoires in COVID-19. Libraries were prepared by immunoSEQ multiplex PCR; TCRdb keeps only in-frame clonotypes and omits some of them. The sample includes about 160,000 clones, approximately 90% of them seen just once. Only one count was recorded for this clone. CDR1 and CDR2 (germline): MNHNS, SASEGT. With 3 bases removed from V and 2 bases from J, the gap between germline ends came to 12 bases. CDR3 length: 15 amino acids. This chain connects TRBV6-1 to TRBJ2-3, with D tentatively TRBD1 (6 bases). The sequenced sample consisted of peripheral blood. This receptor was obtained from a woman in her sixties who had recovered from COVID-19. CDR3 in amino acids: CASSEPGAATDTQYF. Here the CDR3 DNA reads TGTGCCAGCAGTGAGCCAGGGGCCGCCACAGATACGCAGTATTTT.